This TCR beta chain was captured in a study of T cells in women clearing cervical HPV infection. Overall study: Cases' blood sampling followed lesion detection by median around 150 days (90 to 200). Findings and limits, study-wide: Effector/memory and HPV-specific T cells were not isolated, and association timing is unknown. Controls had more TRBV6-7 (approximately 0.15%) than cases (about 0.11%).

The assay was immunoSEQ multiplex PCR, and TCRdb's table has in-frame clones only and misses some. The sample data list approximately 13,000 clones. Details on this clone: What it recognizes is unknown. The sequence runs out 3 residues before the end of the CDR3; the remainder is reconstructed from the germline J gene.

Germline values: CDR1 SGHRS, CDR2 YFSETQ. This CDR3 has 15 residues. V gave up 1 base and J gave up 5 bases; unmatched junction bases: 7. This receptor was taken from a woman aged 18-70 years with a cervical HPV16 infection that either progressed to CIN3+ or cleared (not recorded which). The sequencing input was blood buffy coat. The chain links TRBV5-1 to TRBJ2-5; 8 bases fit TRBD1. The CDR3 DNA, read in part, is TGCGCCAGCAGCTTGATTGGGGACAGGAGGGAGACC. Protein sequence: CASSLIGDRRET. The full-length CDR3 reads as CASSLIGDRRETQYF.